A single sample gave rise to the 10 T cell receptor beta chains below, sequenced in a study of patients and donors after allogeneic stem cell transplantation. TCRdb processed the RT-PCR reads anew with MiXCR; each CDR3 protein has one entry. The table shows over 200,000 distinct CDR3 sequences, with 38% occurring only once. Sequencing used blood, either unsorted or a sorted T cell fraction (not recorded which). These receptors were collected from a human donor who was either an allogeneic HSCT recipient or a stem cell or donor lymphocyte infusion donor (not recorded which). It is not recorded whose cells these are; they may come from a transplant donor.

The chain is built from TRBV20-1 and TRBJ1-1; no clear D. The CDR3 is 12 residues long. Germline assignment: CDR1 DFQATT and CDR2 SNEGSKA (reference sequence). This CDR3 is CRAYDGNTEAFF. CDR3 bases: TGCAGAGCCTATGACGGGAACACTGAAGCTTTCTTT.

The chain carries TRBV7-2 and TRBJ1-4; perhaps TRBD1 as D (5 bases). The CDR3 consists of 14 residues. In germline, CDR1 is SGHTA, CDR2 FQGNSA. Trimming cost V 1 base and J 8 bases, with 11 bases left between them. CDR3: CASSLGGAGEKLFF. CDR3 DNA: TGTGCCAGCAGCTTAGGCGGGGCAGGGGAAAAACTGTTTTTT.

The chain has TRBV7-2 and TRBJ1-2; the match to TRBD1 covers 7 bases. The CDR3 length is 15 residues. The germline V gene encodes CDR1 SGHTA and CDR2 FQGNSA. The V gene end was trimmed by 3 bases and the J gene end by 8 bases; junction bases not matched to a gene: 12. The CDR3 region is CASSFYIGGGEGYTF. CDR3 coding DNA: TGTGCCAGCAGCTTCTATATTGGAGGGGGCGAGGGCTACACCTTC.

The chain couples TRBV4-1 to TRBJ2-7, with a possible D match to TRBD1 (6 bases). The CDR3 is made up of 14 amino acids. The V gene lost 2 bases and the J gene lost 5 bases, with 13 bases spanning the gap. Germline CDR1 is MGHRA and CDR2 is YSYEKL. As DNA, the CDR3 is TGCGCCAGCAGCCAAAACCGGGACACTGACGAGCAGTACTTC. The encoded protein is CASSQNRDTDEQYF.

CDR3 nucleotides: TGCAGTGCTAGTTATCTCTACAATGAGCAGTTCTTC. As protein: CSASYLYNEQFF. This chain connects TRBV20-1 to TRBJ2-1; D is unresolved. CDR3 length equals 12 residues. CDR1 is DFQATT, CDR2 SNEGSKA, per germline (reference sequence). The V and J ends lost 3 bases and 3 bases respectively, with 6 bases between them.

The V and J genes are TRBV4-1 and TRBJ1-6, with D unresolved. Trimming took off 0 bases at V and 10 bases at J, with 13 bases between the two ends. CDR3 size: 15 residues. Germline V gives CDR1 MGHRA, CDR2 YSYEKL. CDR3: CASSQDGSTDSPLHF. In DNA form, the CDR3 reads TGCGCCAGCAGCCAAGATGGCAGCACAGACTCACCCCTCCACTTT.

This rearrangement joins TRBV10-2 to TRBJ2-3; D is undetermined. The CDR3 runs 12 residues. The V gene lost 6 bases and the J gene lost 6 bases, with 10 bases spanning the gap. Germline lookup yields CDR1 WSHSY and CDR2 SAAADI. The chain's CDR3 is CASRRGGDTQYF. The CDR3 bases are TGCGCCAGCAGACGAGGTGGGGATACGCAGTATTTT.

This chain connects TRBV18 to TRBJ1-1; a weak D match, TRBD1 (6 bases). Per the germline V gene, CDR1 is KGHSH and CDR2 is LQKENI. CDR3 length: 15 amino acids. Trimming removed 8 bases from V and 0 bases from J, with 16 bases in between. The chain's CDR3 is CASANAGAMNTEAFF. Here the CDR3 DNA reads TGTGCCAGCGCAAACGCAGGGGCCATGAACACTGAAGCTTTCTTT.

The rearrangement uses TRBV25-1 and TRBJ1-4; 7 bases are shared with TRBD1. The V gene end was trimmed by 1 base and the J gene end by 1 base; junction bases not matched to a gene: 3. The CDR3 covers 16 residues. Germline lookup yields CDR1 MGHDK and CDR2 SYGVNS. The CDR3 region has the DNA TGTGCCAGCAGTGAATGGGGGACAGAAACTAATGAAAAACTGTTTTTT. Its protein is CASSEWGTETNEKLFF.

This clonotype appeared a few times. In nucleotides, the CDR3 is TGTGCCAGCAGCCCCGGCCTAGGGCAGCCCCAGCATTTT. Translating it yields CASSPGLGQPQHF. This sequence joins TRBV3-1 and TRBJ1-5; D gene unclear. CDR3 size: 13 residues. V was cut by 4 bases and J by 7 bases, with 11 bases left in between. Germline assignment: CDR1 LGHDT and CDR2 YNNKEL (reference sequence).